This T cell receptor beta chain appears in the sequencing data of a study of blood T cell repertoires in COVID-19. For the study at large: Sources were T cells, B-cell-depleted T cells, or PBMCs; the material itself was cDNA or gDNA.

This clone showed up just a few times. Authors' methods: Amplified reference gene primers provided the basis for estimating nucleated cell counts. TCRdb's copy holds only in-frame clones and misses some; the assay was immunoSEQ multiplex PCR. That table supplies the V and J calls and clone size; D and trimming were determined from the DNA. The table records about 78,000 clones, around 84% of them present only once. Material for sequencing was peripheral blood. The sequence was obtained from a man aged 45-60 years with acute or convalescent COVID-19.

CDR3 DNA sequence: TGTGCCAGCAGCTTTTCTTTTGTGGCTCTCACCTTC. Translated: CASSFSFVALTF. This chain links TRBV11-1 with TRBJ1-2; no reliable D call. Germline values: CDR1 SGHAT, CDR2 FQDESV (reference sequence). The CDR3 has 12 amino acids. The V and J ends lost 3 bases and 13 bases respectively, with 15 bases between them.